This T cell receptor (beta chain) stems from a study of T cell responses to AZD1222 COVID-19 vaccine. Here immunoSEQ multiplex PCR was the method, and the copy in TCRdb shows in-frame clones only, minus some. The profile shows roughly 120,000 clones, approximately 83% of them singletons. There are 14 residues in the CDR3. Trimming took off 4 bases at V and 3 bases at J, with 13 bases between the two ends. Germline CDR1 MNHEY, CDR2 SVGAGI. Findings of the study overall: An increase in Spike-specific TCR breadth and depth was observed after two AZD1222 doses. Baseline seropositives among AZD1222 recipients totaled only five to seven.

Note on this clone: The target antigen is unknown.

This clonotype was obtained from an adult in good health. J is TRBJ2-7 and V is TRBV6-5, with D maybe TRBD2 (6 bases). The material was peripheral blood, obtained on day 0 of AZD1222 vaccination. The CDR3 region has the DNA TGTGCCAGCAGTTCCCCGGGACTCCGCTACGAGCAGTACTTC. This gives the protein CASSSPGLRYEQYF.